This T cell receptor (beta chain) was retrieved from a study of blood T cell repertoires in COVID-19. Study-wide background: Acute and convalescent COVID-19 samples came from the United States, Italy and Spain. Sample material is recorded as cDNA or gDNA derived from T cells, B-cell-depleted T cells, or PBMCs.

V was shortened by 3 bases and J by 3 bases, with 9 bases between the two germline ends. CDR3 size: 13 residues. Germline loops: CDR1 LGHNT, CDR2 FRNRAP. Method: immunoSEQ multiplex PCR; TCRdb's copy keeps in-frame clones and lacks some. The sample holds roughly 220,000 clones, 84% seen once. The chain uses TRBV12-5 and TRBJ2-7; weak D call: TRBD1 (5 bases). Sequencing was done on a sample of peripheral blood. The sequence was obtained from a woman between 40 and 55 years old who had recovered from COVID-19. CDR3 sequence reads: CASGFSGIYEQYF. CDR3 bases: TGTGCTAGTGGTTTTTCAGGGATCTACGAGCAGTACTTC.